The rows below give T cell receptor beta chains drawn from one sample of a study of blood T cell repertoires in COVID-19. Using immunoSEQ multiplex PCR, the repertoire was profiled, and TCRdb retains in-frame clones only, with some absent. The sample consists of some 98,000 clones, roughly 82% of them appearing once. Sequenced material: peripheral blood. These receptor sequences come from a man between 65 and 85 years old with active or convalescent COVID-19. CDR3s include the opening cysteine and the closing phenylalanine or tryptophan. The order of the fields is clone size, D gene, J gene, V gene, CDR3 protein, CDR3 DNA. A D gene is named only where the DNA matches it firmly. Part of the rows lack a size; the others show once, few, many or a class for expanded clones.

clone_size: .; d_call: .; j_call: TRBJ2-7; v_call: TRBV18; cdr3_aa: CASSPRHGYEQYF; cdr3_nt: TGTGCCAGCTCACCGAGACACGGATACGAGCAGTACTTC
clone_size: .; d_call: .; j_call: TRBJ2-5; v_call: TRBV30; cdr3_aa: CAWGAGSGQETQYF; cdr3_nt: TGTGCCTGGGGGGCGGGTAGCGGCCAAGAGACCCAGTACTTC
clone_size: .; d_call: .; j_call: TRBJ2-2; v_call: TRBV15; cdr3_aa: CATSREQGRNTGELFF; cdr3_nt: TGTGCCACCAGCAGAGAGCAGGGGCGTAACACCGGGGAGCTGTTTTTT
clone_size: .; d_call: TRBD2; j_call: TRBJ2-3; v_call: TRBV7-2; cdr3_aa: CASSLASGGIDTQYF; cdr3_nt: TGTGCCAGCAGCTTAGCTAGCGGGGGGATAGATACGCAGTATTTT
clone_size: once; d_call: .; j_call: TRBJ2-2; v_call: TRBV27; cdr3_aa: CASSLLRGSTGELFF; cdr3_nt: TGTGCCAGCAGTTTATTGCGGGGTAGCACCGGGGAGCTGTTTTTT
clone_size: once; d_call: TRBD2; j_call: TRBJ2-3; v_call: TRBV5-4; cdr3_aa: CASSLVGGADTQYF; cdr3_nt: TGTGCCAGCAGCTTGGTGGGGGGGGCAGATACGCAGTATTTT
clone_size: .; d_call: .; j_call: TRBJ2-7; v_call: TRBV12-3/TRBV12-4; cdr3_aa: CASSSGQLGEQYF; cdr3_nt: TGTGCCAGCAGTAGTGGGCAGTTGGGCGAGCAGTACTTC
clone_size: .; d_call: .; j_call: TRBJ2-2; v_call: TRBV19; cdr3_aa: CASSIRGELFF; cdr3_nt: TGTGCCAGTAGTATACGTGGGGAGCTGTTTTTT
clone_size: .; d_call: .; j_call: TRBJ2-1; v_call: TRBV4-1; cdr3_aa: CASSQDRAGAVNEQFF; cdr3_nt: TGCGCCAGCAGCCAAGATAGGGCAGGGGCGGTCAATGAGCAGTTCTTC
clone_size: .; d_call: TRBD2; j_call: TRBJ2-5; v_call: TRBV5-4; cdr3_aa: CASITSKKLAGAETQYF; cdr3_nt: TGTGCCAGCATCACCAGCAAAAAACTAGCGGGGGCGGAGACCCAGTACTTC
clone_size: once; d_call: .; j_call: TRBJ2-3; v_call: TRBV2; cdr3_aa: CASSQGLGTQYF; cdr3_nt: TGTGCCAGCAGCCAGGGGTTGGGTACGCAGTATTTT
clone_size: .; d_call: TRBD2; j_call: TRBJ2-7; v_call: TRBV7-9; cdr3_aa: CASSSPRASGGADDEQYF; cdr3_nt: TGTGCCAGCAGCTCACCACGGGCCTCCGGGGGGGCGGACGACGAGCAGTACTTC
clone_size: once; d_call: .; j_call: TRBJ2-3; v_call: TRBV5-1; cdr3_aa: CASSFRGGAADTQYF; cdr3_nt: TGCGCCAGCAGCTTTAGAGGGGGGGCCGCAGATACGCAGTATTTT
clone_size: .; d_call: TRBD1; j_call: TRBJ1-5; v_call: TRBV7-2; cdr3_aa: CASSLGQGNSNQPQHF; cdr3_nt: TGTGCCAGCAGCTTAGGACAGGGTAATAGCAATCAGCCCCAGCATTTT
clone_size: .; d_call: .; j_call: TRBJ2-5; v_call: TRBV10-1; cdr3_aa: CASRNSDTSQETQYF; cdr3_nt: TGCGCCAGCAGAAACTCAGACACATCCCAAGAGACCCAGTACTTC
clone_size: .; d_call: TRBD2; j_call: TRBJ2-3; v_call: TRBV4-1; cdr3_aa: CASSQPSGGEVPDTQYF; cdr3_nt: TGCGCCAGCAGCCAGCCAAGCGGGGGGGAGGTGCCAGATACGCAGTATTTT
clone_size: .; d_call: TRBD2; j_call: TRBJ2-7; v_call: TRBV23-1; cdr3_aa: CASSQVSGPFGEQYF; cdr3_nt: TGCGCCAGCAGTCAAGTTAGCGGGCCTTTCGGGGAGCAGTACTTC
clone_size: .; d_call: TRBD1; j_call: TRBJ1-1; v_call: TRBV11-3; cdr3_aa: CASSQGQGETSTEAFF; cdr3_nt: TGTGCCAGCAGCCAGGGACAGGGGGAGACAAGCACTGAAGCTTTCTTT
clone_size: .; d_call: .; j_call: TRBJ2-5; v_call: TRBV15; cdr3_aa: CATSRDTTRQETQYF; cdr3_nt: TGTGCCACCAGCAGAGATACCACTAGACAAGAGACCCAGTACTTC
clone_size: .; d_call: TRBD1; j_call: TRBJ1-4; v_call: TRBV6-5; cdr3_aa: CASSSSTGVGEKLFF; cdr3_nt: TGTGCCAGCAGTTCGTCAACAGGGGTCGGTGAAAAACTGTTTTTT
clone_size: .; d_call: .; j_call: TRBJ1-2; v_call: TRBV6-5; cdr3_aa: CASRRLARSGGYTF; cdr3_nt: TGTGCCAGCAGACGCCTAGCTAGGTCAGGTGGCTACACCTTC
clone_size: .; d_call: .; j_call: TRBJ1-4; v_call: TRBV5-4; cdr3_aa: CASSLWADSDEKLFF; cdr3_nt: TGTGCCAGCAGCTTGTGGGCCGACAGTGATGAAAAACTGTTTTTT
clone_size: .; d_call: TRBD1; j_call: TRBJ1-5; v_call: TRBV19; cdr3_aa: CASRGRDRDQPQHF; cdr3_nt: TGTGCCAGTAGGGGGCGCGACAGGGATCAGCCCCAGCATTTT
clone_size: .; d_call: TRBD2; j_call: TRBJ2-1; v_call: TRBV11-2; cdr3_aa: CASSLGAGGSYNEQFF; cdr3_nt: TGTGCCAGCAGCTTAGGAGCGGGGGGTTCCTACAATGAGCAGTTCTTC
clone_size: .; d_call: TRBD2; j_call: TRBJ2-1; v_call: TRBV10-1; cdr3_aa: CASSDTSGGSLSYNEQFF; cdr3_nt: TGCGCCAGCAGTGACACTAGCGGGGGGTCCCTTTCCTACAATGAGCAGTTCTTC
clone_size: .; d_call: .; j_call: TRBJ1-1; v_call: TRBV5-1; cdr3_aa: CASSSVDSNTEAFF; cdr3_nt: TGCGCCAGCAGCTCGGTGGACAGTAACACTGAAGCTTTCTTT
clone_size: .; d_call: .; j_call: TRBJ2-7; v_call: TRBV7-2; cdr3_aa: CASSLGQLLYEQYF; cdr3_nt: TGTGCCAGCAGCTTAGGGCAGTTGCTCTACGAGCAGTACTTC
clone_size: .; d_call: TRBD1; j_call: TRBJ2-5; v_call: TRBV5-1; cdr3_aa: CASSLADRGQGETQYF; cdr3_nt: TGCGCCAGCAGCTTGGCTGACAGGGGACAGGGAGAGACCCAGTACTTC
clone_size: .; d_call: TRBD1; j_call: TRBJ2-3; v_call: TRBV7-9; cdr3_aa: CASSLRGSTDTQYF; cdr3_nt: TGTGCCAGCAGCCTCAGGGGGAGCACAGATACGCAGTATTTT
clone_size: .; d_call: .; j_call: TRBJ2-2; v_call: TRBV7-2; cdr3_aa: CASSSLKLANTGELFF; cdr3_nt: TGTGCCAGCAGCTCTTTAAAGCTGGCGAACACCGGGGAGCTGTTTTTT
clone_size: .; d_call: TRBD1; j_call: TRBJ1-2; v_call: TRBV5-6; cdr3_aa: CASRPRDRGRYTF; cdr3_nt: TGTGCCAGCAGACCCCGGGACAGGGGACGCTACACCTTC
clone_size: once; d_call: .; j_call: TRBJ2-5; v_call: TRBV7-9; cdr3_aa: CASSLAGTLETQYF; cdr3_nt: TGTGCCAGCAGCTTAGCGGGGACACTTGAGACCCAGTACTTC
clone_size: .; d_call: .; j_call: TRBJ2-7; v_call: TRBV30; cdr3_aa: CAWRTPTVSYEQYF; cdr3_nt: TGTGCCTGGAGAACACCCACAGTCTCCTACGAGCAGTACTTC